What follows are 5 T cell receptor beta chains derived from one specimen sequenced in a study of cytomegalovirus exposure and HLA in healthy donors. Use of 60 Vbeta and 13 Jbeta primers characterized the PCR. Produced via immunoSEQ multiplex PCR; TCRdb's table is partial and in-frame only. This table holds roughly 200,000 clones, approximately 82% found once. Sequenced: PBMCs. These receptors all stem from a woman aged 40 to 50 in good health and CMV-seronegative.

There are a few counts of this clone. The chain combines TRBV6-6 with TRBJ1-5; D remains unclear. This CDR3 spans 14 amino acids. V was pared by 3 bases and J by 9 bases, with 15 bases between. Per germline, CDR1 MNHNY and CDR2 SVGAGI (reference sequence). The CDR3 bases are TGTGCCAGCAGTTATCTGACGGAGCGGATGCCCCAGCATTTT. Translation: CASSYLTERMPQHF.

This clone has just one count. The chain combines TRBV18 with TRBJ2-5; 14 bases agree with TRBD2. CDR3 size: 15 residues. CDR1 and CDR2 from the germline V gene are KGHSH and LQKENI. V lost 3 bases to trimming and J lost 4 bases; unmatched junction nucleotides: 1. This chain's CDR3 is CASSPGTSGRETQYF. Here the CDR3 DNA reads TGTGCCAGCTCACCCGGGACTAGCGGGAGAGAGACCCAGTACTTC.

This sequence joins TRBV29-1 and TRBJ2-1, with D perhaps matching TRBD2 (6 bases). The germline V gene has CDR1 SQVTM and CDR2 ANQGSEA. The CDR3 has 13 residues. The V and J ends lost 4 bases and 2 bases respectively, with 9 bases between them. The CDR3 DNA reads TGCAGCGTTGCGGGGGACGCCTACAATGAGCAGTTCTTC. This sequence encodes CSVAGDAYNEQFF.

The chain has TRBV28 and TRBJ1-4; D unclear. The germline gives CDR1 MDHEN, CDR2 SYDVKM. V was trimmed by 6 bases and J by 6 bases, leaving 11 bases between them. The CDR3 loop spans 13 amino acids. CDR3 nucleotides: TGTGCCAGCAGCCTAACCTATGATGAAAAACTGTTTTTT. Translating it yields CASSLTYDEKLFF.

The rearrangement uses TRBV7-9 and TRBJ2-1; possible D gene TRBD2, 5 bases. The CDR3 sequence is 10 residues long. The ends were cut back, 5 bases at V and 9 bases at J, with 5 bases in the middle. Germline CDR1 is SEHNR and CDR2 is FQNEAQ (reference sequence). CDR3 DNA sequence: TGTGCCAGCAGCCGGGGTGAGCAGTTCTTC. Translation gives CASSRGEQFF. The whole variable domain, filled in from reference TRBV7-9 and TRBJ2-1, reads DTGVSQNPRHKITKRGQNVTFRCDPISEHNRLYWYRQTLGQGPEFLTYFQNEAQLEKSRLLSDRFSAERPKGSFSTLEIQRTEQGDSAMYLCASSRGEQFFGPGTRLTVL.